The 19 T cell receptor beta chains in this list originate from one sample, sequenced in a study of CD8+ T cells in alopecia areata. Pooled cells of cutaneous lymph node origin were sorted on CD4, CD8alpha, NKG2D, NKG2ACE and other markers. Sequencing templates came from extracted RNA that was reverse transcribed into cDNA. Generated by immunoSEQ multiplex PCR, the TCRdb table keeps only in-frame clones and is missing some. The sample holds roughly 260,000 clones, and no clone turns up only once. The specimen was CD4+ T cells sorted from a lymph node. Every receptor here comes from a C3H/HeJ mouse with alopecia areata. MHC haplotype: H2-k.

This clone has only a few counts. Gene names follow the mouse nomenclature. Sequencing ends 4 residues short of the CDR3 end; the germline J gene provides the rest. The chain links TRBV13-3 to TRBJ2-5; 7 bases are shared with TRBD1. This CDR3 contains 15 residues. The germline CDR1 and CDR2 sequences are NNHDY and SYVADS. With 2 bases clipped from V and 0 bases from J, the junction kept 3 bases outside the gene matches. The CDR3 sequence: CASSEQGLNQDTQYF. CDR3 bases read: TGTGCCAGCAGTGAACAGGGGCTTAACCAAGAC. Filled out from reference TRBV13-3 and TRBJ2-5, the complete variable domain reads EAAVTQSPRSKVAVTGGKVTLSCHQTNNHDYMYWYRQDTGHGLRLIHYSYVADSTEKGDIPDGYKASRPSQENFSLILELASLSQTAVYFCASSEQGLNQDTQYFGPGTRLLVL.

About this clone itself: The genes and germline here are from mouse. The read finishes 4 residues shy of the CDR3 end, and the germline J gene is used to complete it. The rearrangement uses TRBV13-1 and TRBJ2-5; 7 bases match TRBD1. Germline-derived CDR1 and CDR2 are NSHNY and SYGAGN. The CDR3 covers 15 residues. J gave up 1 base and V 3 bases, and 5 bases lay outside the gene matches. CDR3 DNA, as far as it was read: TGTGCCAGCAGTGGATCTGGGACAGACCAAGAC. Translated: CASSGSGTDQD. The CDR3 in full is CASSGSGTDQDTQYF.

Comments on this clone: Gene names and germline match the mouse. With the read ending 4 residues before the CDR3 end, the germline J gene is used to fill in that end. The rearrangement uses TRBV19 and TRBJ1-1; possibly TRBD1 for D (6 bases). Germline values: CDR1 FNHDT, CDR2 SITEND (reference sequence). The CDR3 covers 11 residues. CDR3: CAGGANTEVFF. CDR3 bases read: TGTGCAGGGGGAGCAAACACA.

In its sample, this clone was seen a few times. Genes and germline come from the mouse. From the germline J gene comes the end of the CDR3, since the read stops 4 residues before it. The chain combines TRBV13-1 with TRBJ2-1; TRBD2 matches 9 bases. The germline V gene has CDR1 NSHNY and CDR2 SYGAGN. CDR3 length equals 16 residues. V dropped 1 base and J dropped 0; count of bases not matched to a gene: 2. CDR3 bases read: TGTGCCAGCAGTGATCGGACTGGGGATAACTATGCT. Translation: CASSDRTGDNYA. The full CDR3 sequence reads CASSDRTGDNYAEQFF.

On this clone itself: All gene names here are mouse names. The read is 3 residues too short to cover the CDR3 end, so that end is filled in from the germline J gene. The chain has TRBV5 and TRBJ1-6; TRBD1 might be the D (5 bases). TRBJ1-6 is an open reading frame whose function is uncertain. Per the germline V gene, CDR1 is LGHNA and CDR2 is YNLKQL (reference sequence). Trimming removed 2 bases at V and 1 base at J, with 6 bases between. The length of the CDR3 is 15 residues. Incomplete CDR3 DNA: TGTGCCAGCAGCCAATCAGGGTCCTATAATTCGCCC. Translation gives CASSQSGSYNSP. The CDR3, in full, reads CASSQSGSYNSPLYF.

To note about this clone: All gene names here are mouse names. The CDR3 goes on 3 residues after the read ends, and that part is filled in from the germline J gene. The J gene is TRBJ1-6, the V gene TRBV1, with 7 bases lining up with TRBD1. TRBJ1-6 is an ORF, and what it does is uncertain. The CDR3 has 15 amino acids. Germline values: CDR1 NSQYPW, CDR2 LRSPGD (reference sequence). V shed 3 bases and J 5 bases; nucleotides not matched to a gene: 4. CDR3 residues: CTCSAPGTDNSPLYF. The covered CDR3 bases are TGCACCTGCAGTGCCCCAGGGACAGATAATTCGCCC.

The table lists this clone with a few counts. Mouse names are used for the genes. The read stops 4 residues short of the end of the CDR3; the missing end is completed from the germline J gene. The J gene is TRBJ2-5, the V gene TRBV19; 8 positions match TRBD1. Per the germline V gene, CDR1 is FNHDT and CDR2 is SITEND (reference sequence). The trim removed 5 bases at V and 2 bases at J, leaving 4 bases unmatched. The CDR3 has 14 residues. Partial CDR3 DNA: TGTGCCAGCAGACTCACAGGGGGCCAAGAC. Its protein is CASRLTGGQD. The complete CDR3 reads CASRLTGGQDTQYF.

Turning to this clone: Mouse gene names and germline throughout. Read data end 4 residues before the CDR3 end; the end is taken from the germline J gene. The chain links TRBV5 to TRBJ2-5, with D maybe TRBD1 (6 bases). This CDR3 has 14 amino acids. The V gene's germline CDR1 is LGHNA and CDR2 YNLKQL (reference sequence). CDR3 DNA, as far as it was read: TGTGCCAGCAGCCTACAGGGAGGGAGAGAC. Its translation is CASSLQGGRD. The whole CDR3 sequence is CASSLQGGRDTQYF.

In the case of this clone: The gene symbols are mouse symbols. The sequenced fragment ends 4 residues before the CDR3 boundary, so the rest is inferred from the germline J gene. This sequence joins TRBV5 and TRBJ2-7; 7 nucleotides match TRBD1. CDR1 is LGHNA and CDR2 is YNLKQL in the germline V gene (reference sequence). V was clipped by 4 bases and J by 2 bases; unmatched bases: 2. This CDR3 is built from 13 residues. The CDR3 sequence: CASSPGTAYEQYF. The covered CDR3 bases are TGTGCCAGCAGCCCCGGGACAGCCTAT.

This clone was recorded at least ten times. The gene names here belong to mouse. Coverage ceases 4 residues before the CDR3 finishes, and the germline J gene fills in the end. V usage is TRBV13-1 and J usage is TRBJ1-1; a possible D gene is TRBD1 (5 bases). Per germline, CDR1 NSHNY and CDR2 SYGAGN. The CDR3 consists of 15 residues. V was clipped by 5 bases and J by 0 bases, with 14 bases between them. Incomplete CDR3 DNA: TGTGCCAGCAGAGCAGGGCCGCCTGCAAACACA. Amino acid sequence: CASRAGPPANT. The entire CDR3 is CASRAGPPANTEVFF.

This clone was counted a few times. Germline and genes here are mouse. The CDR3 end falls 4 residues outside the read, so it is completed with the germline J gene. The rearrangement links TRBV19 to TRBJ1-2; TRBD1 agrees at 7 bases. Germline CDR1 and CDR2: FNHDT and SITEND (reference sequence). The CDR3 has 14 amino acids. The sequenced part of the CDR3 DNA is TGTGCCAGCAGTATTAGGGGGCGCCGGTCC. Encoded protein: CASSIRGRRS. The full CDR3 reads CASSIRGRRSDYTF.

This clone was counted at least ten times. Here the gene names and germline are mouse. The CDR3 end lies 4 residues beyond the end of the read and is filled in from the germline J gene. The gene calls are TRBV19 and TRBJ2-1, with TRBD1 as a possible D gene (6 bases). V dropped 3 bases and J dropped 1 base, with 11 bases sitting between them. Germline lookup yields CDR1 FNHDT and CDR2 SITEND (reference sequence). CDR3 length: 15 residues. CDR3 amino acids: CASSTAGQNYAEQFF. CDR3 bases read: TGTGCCAGCAGTACCGCAGGACAGAACTATGCT.

Details on this clone: Gene names and germline match the mouse. The CDR3 extends 4 residues past the end of the read, so its final part is completed from the germline J gene. This CDR3 is also generated by other DNA sequences in the sample. V and J are TRBV31 and TRBJ2-7; 8 nucleotides line up with TRBD1. Per germline, CDR1 GKSSPN and CDR2 SITVG. The CDR3 has 12 residues. CDR3 protein: CAWSPDRDEQYF. Partial CDR3 DNA: TGTGCCTGGAGTCCGGACAGGGAT. Drawing the rest from reference TRBV31 and TRBJ2-7, the complete variable domain is AQTIHQWPVAEIKAVGSPLSLGCTIKGKSSPNLYWYWQATGGTLQQLFYSITVGQVESVVQLNLSASRPKDDQFILSTEKLLLSHSGFYLCAWSPDRDEQYFGPGTRLTVL.

This clone was recorded at least ten times. Mouse gene names and germline throughout. The CDR3 end falls 4 residues outside the read, so it is completed with the germline J gene. V gene TRBV17 combines with J gene TRBJ2-3; D is perhaps TRBD1 (5 bases). The germline V gene has CDR1 MNHDT and CDR2 YYDKIL. The length of the CDR3 is 13 residues. Trimming cost V 6 bases and J 0 bases, with 7 bases left between them. CDR3 protein: CASRDNSAETLYF. CDR3 bases read: TGTGCTAGCAGGGACAATAGTGCAGAA.

This clone was detected only a few times. Gene names and germline match the mouse. The CDR3 end is not reached by the read, which stops 4 residues before it; the germline J gene fills it in. The chain couples TRBV5 to TRBJ2-3; TRBD2 matches at 11 bases. Trimming removed 5 bases from V and 0 bases from J; junction bases left unmatched: 4. The CDR3 runs 16 residues. Per germline, CDR1 LGHNA and CDR2 YNLKQL (reference sequence). The CDR3 is CASSSGLGVSAETLYF. Partial CDR3 DNA: TGTGCCAGCAGCTCGGGACTGGGGGTTAGTGCAGAA.

There are a few counts of this clone. The genes and germline here are from mouse. The DNA ends 4 residues before the CDR3 does, and the rest of the CDR3 is filled in from the germline J gene. The chain uses TRBV5 and TRBJ2-1; D may be TRBD1 (6 bases). Trimming pared 4 bases from V and 3 bases from J, leaving 13 bases between. From germline, CDR1 is LGHNA and CDR2 YNLKQL (reference sequence). CDR3 length: 15 amino acids. The CDR3 loop reads CASSPEGRGYAEQFF. CDR3 DNA, as far as it was read: TGTGCCAGCAGCCCGGAGGGCAGGGGCTATGCT.

This clone occurred a few times. Germline and genes: mouse. The read ends 4 residues before the CDR3 terminus; that terminus is restored from the germline J gene. Other DNA sequences of this sample code for an identical CDR3. The rearrangement uses TRBV19 and TRBJ1-2, with D perhaps TRBD1 (6 bases). V was pared by 5 bases and J by 2 bases, with 10 bases between. Germline lookup yields CDR1 FNHDT and CDR2 SITEND (reference sequence). The CDR3 has 13 amino acids. CDR3 DNA (partial): TGTGCCAGCAGCCCCGGACAGAACTCC. Its translation is CASSPGQNS. From start to end, the CDR3 is CASSPGQNSDYTF.

Turning to this clone: Gene names are the mouse ones. Read data end 4 residues before the CDR3 end; the end is taken from the germline J gene. The chain has TRBV31 and TRBJ2-1, with 11 bases fitting TRBD2. The CDR3 totals 16 residues. Germline values: CDR1 GKSSPN, CDR2 SITVG. The V gene end was trimmed by 0 bases and the J gene end by 3 bases; junction bases not matched to a gene: 4. Here the CDR3 reads CAWSLGGTGGYAEQFF. CDR3 bases read: TGTGCCTGGAGTCTAGGCGGGACTGGGGGCTATGCT.

This clone was counted between two and nine times. The genes and germline here are from mouse. The observed sequence ends 4 residues before the CDR3 terminus, with the missing tail filled in from the germline J gene. The rearrangement joins TRBV19 to TRBJ2-7; 10 positions match TRBD1. This CDR3 contains 15 residues. The trim removed 4 bases at V and 0 bases at J, leaving 4 bases unmatched. Germline V lookup: CDR1 FNHDT, CDR2 SITEND (reference sequence). The chain's CDR3 is CASSPDRGSSYEQYF. The covered CDR3 bases are TGTGCCAGCAGTCCGGACAGGGGGAGCTCCTAT.